This TCR beta chain was captured by sequencing in a study of OX40 agonist ivuxolimab in advanced cancers. Study information: Three patients had partial responses: one hepatocellular carcinoma, two cutaneous melanoma.

Of note for this clone: Its antigen is not identified.

Study-wide points: The mean number of expanded clones was higher in CD8+ T cells than in CD4+. Some of the nonresponding patients also showed low levels of normalized T-cell clonal expansion.

Data came from immunoSEQ multiplex PCR; TCRdb stores just in-frame clones and leaves some out. The table records 58,000 or so clones, roughly 89% of them present only once. V lost 5 bases to trimming and J lost 3 bases, with 16 bases between them. The germline V gene encodes CDR1 SNHLY and CDR2 FYNNEI. CDR3 length: 15 residues. The chain recombines TRBV2 with TRBJ1-2, with D tentatively TRBD1 (6 bases). Here the sequenced sample was CD4+ or CD8+ T cells sorted from blood, taken in a trial of the OX40 agonist ivuxolimab. This receptor was identified in an adult with an advanced solid tumor such as melanoma, head and neck, liver or kidney cancer. The DNA for the CDR3 is TGTGCCAGCAGTAGTGCGGGGGGCGCAGACTATGGCTACACCTTC. It encodes CASSSAGGADYGYTF.